These T cell receptor beta chains were read from a single sample in a study of blood T cell repertoires in COVID-19. Only in-frame clones appear in the TCRdb table, and some are missing; sequencing was by immunoSEQ multiplex PCR. The sample includes 200,000 to 250,000 clones, 75% to 85% seen only once; the top ten take roughly 12%. Sequences were obtained from peripheral blood. The receptors derive from a human donor in a cohort sampled during active COVID-19. Each CDR3 is given with its conserved first and last residue. D genes are given only for firm matches. Part of the rows lack a size; the others show once, few, many or a class for expanded clones.

>TRBJ2-1|.|TRBV20-1|.
TGCAGTGCTAACACGTACAATGAGCAGTTCTTC
CSANTYNEQFF
>TRBJ2-3|TRBD2|TRBV27|.
TGTGCCAGCAGTTTGCCCCACGGGGGAGCGGGAGTGACAGATACGCAGTATTTT
CASSLPHGGAGVTDTQYF
>TRBJ2-3|TRBD1|TRBV28|.
TGTGCCACTCGCCGAGACAGGGGGCTCACAGATACGCAGTATTTT
CATRRDRGLTDTQYF
>TRBJ1-1|.|TRBV2|.
TGTGCCAGCGCCACGCAGGGGCCTTCTGAAGCTTTCTTT
CASATQGPSEAFF
>TRBJ1-2|.|TRBV7-3|.
TGTGCCAGCAGCTTAACCCATACCAGGCGCGGCTACACCTTC
CASSLTHTRRGYTF
>TRBJ2-1|TRBD2|TRBV14|.
TGTGCCAGCAGCCCATTGGCGTGGGGAGGGGAGGGCGCTACCTACAATGAGCAGTTCTTC
CASSPLAWGGEGATYNEQFF
>TRBJ2-1|.|TRBV19|few
TGTGCCAGTAGTCCCCGCGGGGGCCTGGGCAATGAGCAGTTCTTC
CASSPRGGLGNEQFF
>TRBJ2-2|TRBD2|TRBV19|many
TGTGCCAGTAGTATAGGGACTAGCGGGGCTCCCGGGGAGCTGTTTTTT
CASSIGTSGAPGELFF
>TRBJ1-2|.|TRBV19|many
TGTGCCAGTAGTCCCCGAGGCGCGTATGGCTACACCTTC
CASSPRGAYGYTF
>TRBJ2-3|.|TRBV13|.
TGTGCCAGCAGCTTAGAGGGCGGGTCGTGGAGCACAGATACGCAGTATTTT
CASSLEGGSWSTDTQYF
>TRBJ2-1|.|TRBV4-1|.
TGCGCCAGCAGACTCCGGGAGCCGGGTAGGAATGAGCAGTTCTTC
CASRLREPGRNEQFF
>TRBJ1-2|.|TRBV6-2/TRBV6-3|once
TGTGCCAGCAGTTACCGCGGTGGCTATGGCTACACCTTC
CASSYRGGYGYTF
>TRBJ2-1|.|TRBV5-5|.
TGTGCCAGCGGAGGGGAACCATCCTACAATGAGCAGTTCTTC
CASGGEPSYNEQFF
>TRBJ2-7|.|TRBV3-1/TRBV3-2|.
TGTGCCAGCAGCCTGCGGGATCTCTCCTACGAGCAGTACTTC
CASSLRDLSYEQYF
>TRBJ1-1|.|TRBV5-4|.
TGTGCCAGCAGCCGCGGGGGGGGCGCGGCCACTGAAGCTTTCTTT
CASSRGGGAATEAFF
>TRBJ1-2|TRBD1|TRBV28|many
TGTGCCAGCGCTCGGGACAGGGCGATCTATGGCTACACCTTC
CASARDRAIYGYTF
>TRBJ2-1|TRBD2|TRBV2|once
TGTGCCAGCAGTGGAGGGACTAGAATGGATGAGCAGTTCTTC
CASSGGTRMDEQFF
>TRBJ2-1|TRBD1|TRBV20-1|.
TGCAGTGCTAGTATACAGGGGGCCTACAATGAGCAGTTCTTC
CSASIQGAYNEQFF
>TRBJ1-5|.|TRBV19|.
TGTGCCAGTAGTACGCAAGCCAGGGGCTGGGGCAATCAGCCCCAGCATTTT
CASSTQARGWGNQPQHF
>TRBJ2-1|.|TRBV7-9|.
TGTGCCAGCAGCCGCGGGGCGTCCACCTACAATGAGCAGTTCTTC
CASSRGASTYNEQFF
>TRBJ1-2|TRBD1|TRBV7-2|few
TGTGCCAGCAGCTTCGACAGGGACCCCTACTATGGCTACACCTTC
CASSFDRDPYYGYTF
>TRBJ1-5|.|TRBV7-2|.
TGTGCCAGCAGCTTAGTAGCTTCCGCGGAAAATCAGCCCCAGCATTTT
CASSLVASAENQPQHF
>TRBJ2-7|TRBD1|TRBV2|few
TGTGCCAGCAGTCGGACAGGGGAAAACGAGCAGTACTTC
CASSRTGENEQYF
>TRBJ1-1|.|TRBV12-3/TRBV12-4|.
TGTGCCAGCAGTTTGGGCGCGAACACTGAAGCTTTCTTT
CASSLGANTEAFF
>TRBJ2-2|.|TRBV9|.
TGTGCCAGGGGATGGGGGCGGAGGACCGGGGAGCTGTTTTTT
CARGWGRRTGELFF
>TRBJ2-3|.|TRBV6-1|.
TGTGCCAGCAGTGAAGTGGACAGAAACACAGATACGCAGTATTTT
CASSEVDRNTDTQYF
>TRBJ1-2|TRBD1|TRBV3-1/TRBV3-2|.
TGTGCCAGCAGCCAGCCCAGTGGGACAGGGTTTGGCTACACCTTC
CASSQPSGTGFGYTF
>TRBJ2-1|TRBD2|TRBV19|.
TGTGCCAGTAGCTCGGGACTAGCGGGAGGGCCGGACTACAATGAGCAGTTCTTC
CASSSGLAGGPDYNEQFF
>TRBJ1-4|.|TRBV28|few
TGTGCCAGCAGCAACCCGGGGGATGGGGAAAAACTGTTTTTT
CASSNPGDGEKLFF
>TRBJ2-1|TRBD2|TRBV7-9|.
TGTGCCAGCGGGGGGAGGGAGTTTAATGAGCAGTTCTTC
CASGGREFNEQFF
>TRBJ2-7|.|TRBV13|.
TGTGCCAGCAGCCGGGTCCAAGGTTTCTACGAGCAGTACTTC
CASSRVQGFYEQYF
>TRBJ2-5|.|TRBV7-9|.
TGTGCCAGCAGCCGCGACAGGCAAGAGACCCAGTACTTC
CASSRDRQETQYF
>TRBJ2-2|.|TRBV28|once
TGTGCCAGCAGCGATCAGGGTACCGGGGAGCTGTTTTTT
CASSDQGTGELFF
>TRBJ2-3|TRBD2|TRBV3-1/TRBV3-2|.
TGTGCCAGCAGCCAAAGACTCAATAGACTAGCGGGGGTTCAAGATACGCAGTATTTT
CASSQRLNRLAGVQDTQYF
>TRBJ2-7|.|TRBV19|few
TGTGCCAGTAGTTCAGTTTTGACTTACGAGCAGTACTTC
CASSSVLTYEQYF
>TRBJ1-5|.|TRBV7-6|.
TGTGCCAGCAGCTTAGGAGGGGGGAGGGATCAGCCCCAGCATTTT
CASSLGGGRDQPQHF
>TRBJ1-3|.|TRBV19|.
TGTGCCAGTAGTATCGGGGATCTCACTGGAAACACCATATATTTT
CASSIGDLTGNTIYF
>TRBJ1-2|.|TRBV20-1|.
TGCAGTGCTTTGAGAAACTATGGCTACACCTTC
CSALRNYGYTF
>TRBJ1-5|.|TRBV27|.
TGTGCCAGCAGTATCGGACAGAGTAGCAATCAGCCCCAGCATTTT
CASSIGQSSNQPQHF
>TRBJ1-2|TRBD1|TRBV9|.
TGTGCCAGCACACCTCGGGACAGGGTAAATGGCTACACCTTC
CASTPRDRVNGYTF
>TRBJ1-6|.|TRBV6-5|.
TGTGCCAGCAGTTTCAGGGATGATTCACCCCTCCACTTT
CASSFRDDSPLHF
>TRBJ2-7|TRBD2|TRBV7-2|once
TGTGCCAGCAGCTTAGAGGCGGGAGGGCCCTACGAGCAGTACTTC
CASSLEAGGPYEQYF
>TRBJ1-5|.|TRBV19|.
TGTGCCAGTAGTAGGAGTATCAATCAGCCCCAGCATTTT
CASSRSINQPQHF
>TRBJ2-1|TRBD2|TRBV4-3|.
TGCGCCAGCAGCCAAGATCGCCTCGGCGGGGGGGGGAGAAAGCAGTTCTTC
CASSQDRLGGGGRKQFF
>TRBJ1-1|.|TRBV7-9|.
TGTGCCAGCAGCTTAGCCCGGACAGCTCCCGGGGCTTTCTTT
CASSLARTAPGAFF
>TRBJ2-1|TRBD2|TRBV5-1|.
TGCGCCAGCAGCTCCAGACTGGCGGGAGTAATATATGAGCAGTTCTTC
CASSSRLAGVIYEQFF
>TRBJ1-5|.|TRBV7-2|.
TGTGCCAGCAGCTTACAACTTGGGGGGGGGATCCAGCCCCAGCATTTT
CASSLQLGGGIQPQHF
>TRBJ1-1|.|TRBV11-1|.
TGTGCCAGCAGCGTCGGGACAAAGGGTGAAGCTTTCTTT
CASSVGTKGEAFF
>TRBJ2-5|.|TRBV7-9|.
TGTGCCAGCAGCTTAAGTGTCAGCCGGGGAGGCCCCAGGGGGGAGACCCAGTACTTC
CASSLSVSRGGPRGETQYF
>TRBJ1-4|TRBD1|TRBV2|.
TGTGCCAGCGCACAGGGGGGGAGTGAAAAACTGTTTTTT
CASAQGGSEKLFF
>TRBJ2-7|.|TRBV27|.
TGTGCCAGCAGTTTGAAAAGCGGCGGGGAGAGCTCCTACGAGCAGTACTTC
CASSLKSGGESSYEQYF